The rows below give T cell receptor beta chains drawn from one sample of a study of OX40 agonist ivuxolimab in advanced cancers. Measured with immunoSEQ multiplex PCR; TCRdb has only the in-frame clones, and not every one. Here the sample spans tens of thousands of clones, over 90% being singletons. The sequences come from CD4+ or CD8+ T cells sorted from blood, collected in a trial of the OX40 agonist ivuxolimab. These receptors came from an adult with an advanced solid tumor such as melanoma, head and neck, liver or kidney cancer. CDR3s include the opening cysteine and the closing phenylalanine or tryptophan. The D gene is left open where the match is weak. Expanded clones get a size class; other rows say once, few or many, or leave the size out.

>TRBJ1-2|few|TRBD1|TRBV6-5|13
CASTTQGDYGYTF
TGTGCCAGCACCACTCAGGGGGACTATGGCTACACCTTC
>TRBJ2-1|NA|TRBD2|TRBV4-1|17
CASSRPLRGTSEGEQFF
TGCGCCAGCAGCCGTCCCCTGAGGGGGACTAGCGAGGGAGAGCAGTTCTTC
>TRBJ2-7|NA|TRBD1|TRBV4-1|15
CASSQGGQGSHEQYF
TGCGCCAGCAGCCAAGGAGGACAGGGGTCCCACGAGCAGTACTTC
>TRBJ2-1|NA|TRBD1|TRBV7-9|14
CASSVRDSYNEQFF
TGTGCCAGCAGCGTAAGGGACAGCTACAATGAGCAGTTCTTC
>TRBJ1-1|NA|NA|TRBV14|15
CASSQDSSMNTEAFF
TGTGCCAGCAGCCAAGATAGCAGCATGAACACTGAAGCTTTCTTT
>TRBJ1-1|NA|NA|TRBV5-1|12
CASRVGNTEAFF
TGCGCCAGCAGGGTCGGGAACACTGAAGCTTTCTTT
>TRBJ2-5|NA|NA|TRBV7-2|15
CASSFTTGVKRTQYF
TGTGCCAGCAGCTTTACTACCGGGGTAAAAAGGACCCAGTACTTC
>TRBJ2-7|once|NA|TRBV7-7|15
CASSLESGPSYEQYF
TGTGCTAGCAGCTTAGAATCGGGACCCTCCTACGAGCAGTACTTC
>TRBJ2-7|NA|TRBD1|TRBV28|16
CASSRPGTGFSYEQYF
TGTGCCAGCAGTCGACCCGGGACAGGGTTTTCCTACGAGCAGTACTTC
>TRBJ2-7|NA|TRBD1|TRBV5-5|13
CASSPGTGVEQYF
TGTGCCAGCAGTCCCGGGACAGGAGTCGAGCAGTACTTC
>TRBJ2-1|NA|TRBD1|TRBV27|15
CASSFGTGPHNEQFF
TGTGCCAGCAGTTTCGGGACAGGGCCCCACAATGAGCAGTTCTTC
>TRBJ1-5|NA|NA|TRBV5-6|16
CASSLLTESYNQPQHF
TGTGCCAGCAGCTTGTTGACGGAGAGTTACAATCAGCCCCAGCATTTT
>TRBJ2-2|NA|NA|TRBV29-1|14
CSVDLGQRTGELFF
TGCAGCGTTGACCTAGGGCAGAGGACCGGGGAGCTGTTTTTT
>TRBJ1-4|NA|TRBD1|TRBV27|15
CASGEQGVDNEKLFF
TGTGCCAGCGGTGAACAGGGGGTGGACAATGAAAAACTGTTTTTT
>TRBJ1-2|NA|TRBD1|TRBV19|15
CASTPNRQGHYGYTF
TGTGCCAGTACCCCCAACCGACAGGGGCACTATGGCTACACCTTC
>TRBJ1-1|NA|NA|TRBV5-4|14
CASSLALGRTEAFF
TGTGCCAGCAGCTTGGCCTTGGGTCGCACTGAAGCTTTCTTT
>TRBJ2-7|NA|TRBD1|TRBV4-3|14
CASSQGTGDYEQYF
TGCGCCAGCAGCCAAGGGACAGGGGACTACGAGCAGTACTTC
>TRBJ2-7|NA|NA|TRBV15|14
CATSRDRDLYEQYF
TGTGCCACCAGCAGAGATCGGGATTTGTACGAGCAGTACTTC
>TRBJ1-1|NA|NA|TRBV27|14
CASSLQGSSTEAFF
TGTGCCAGCAGTTTACAGGGTAGTAGCACTGAAGCTTTCTTT
>TRBJ1-2|NA|TRBD1|TRBV29-1|15
CSGGPLGTVNYGYTF
TGCAGCGGTGGGCCTCTCGGGACAGTGAACTATGGCTACACCTTC
>TRBJ2-2|NA|TRBD2|TRBV4-3|16
CASSQDTSGGTGELFF
TGCGCCAGCAGCCAGGATACTAGCGGGGGGACCGGGGAGCTGTTTTTT
>TRBJ1-1|NA|TRBD1|TRBV28|13
CASSPRGRGKAFF
TGTGCCAGCAGTCCCAGGGGGAGGGGTAAAGCTTTCTTT
>TRBJ2-7|NA|NA|TRBV10-1|14
CASSEFPGPYEQYF
TGCGCCAGCAGTGAGTTCCCAGGGCCCTACGAGCAGTACTTC
>TRBJ2-2|NA|TRBD2|TRBV5-6|16
CASSLELAGWTGELFF
TGTGCCAGCAGCTTGGAACTAGCGGGTTGGACCGGGGAGCTGTTTTTT
>TRBJ2-7|NA|NA|TRBV7-2|12
CASSFMMGEQYF
TGTGCCAGCAGCTTTATGATGGGCGAGCAGTACTTC
>TRBJ2-5|NA|NA|TRBV7-9|14
CASSFSGGTETQYF
TGTGCCAGCAGCTTCAGTGGCGGGACGGAGACCCAGTACTTC
>TRBJ2-1|NA|NA|TRBV5-1|15
CASSLLSAGANEQFF
TGCGCCAGCAGCCTCCTTTCGGCAGGGGCGAATGAGCAGTTCTTC
>TRBJ1-2|NA|NA|TRBV7-9|11
CASSYVDGYTF
TGTGCCAGCAGCTACGTGGATGGCTACACCTTC
>TRBJ2-3|NA|NA|TRBV29-1|14
CSVEDRGVTDTQYF
TGCAGCGTTGAAGACAGGGGTGTAACAGATACGCAGTATTTT
>TRBJ2-1|NA|NA|TRBV9|14
CASSVDGPANEQFF
TGTGCCAGCAGCGTAGATGGACCAGCCAATGAGCAGTTCTTC
>TRBJ2-1|NA|TRBD2|TRBV27|16
CASSPLAGVGYNEQFF
TGTGCCAGCAGTCCCCTCGCGGGAGTAGGATACAATGAGCAGTTCTTC
>TRBJ1-5|NA|NA|TRBV28|13
CASSLTSREPQHF
TGTGCCAGCAGTTTGACCTCTAGGGAGCCCCAGCATTTT
>TRBJ2-5|NA|NA|TRBV6-5|12
CASSGRGETQYF
TGTGCCAGCAGTGGCAGAGGAGAGACCCAGTACTTC
>TRBJ2-5|NA|TRBD1|TRBV5-1|16
CASSLWGTGDQETQYF
TGCGCCAGCAGCCTCTGGGGGACAGGGGACCAAGAGACCCAGTACTTC
>TRBJ2-2|NA|TRBD1|TRBV23-1|17
CASSPPPTGGYTGELFF
TGCGCCAGCAGTCCCCCCCCGACAGGGGGATACACCGGGGAGCTGTTTTTT
>TRBJ2-1|NA|NA|TRBV25-1|13
CASSLLEQNEQFF
TGTGCCAGCAGCCTCCTCGAGCAGAATGAGCAGTTCTTC
>TRBJ2-5|NA|NA|TRBV16|15
CASSQLRADQETQYF
TGTGCCAGCAGCCAACTCCGCGCGGACCAAGAGACCCAGTACTTC
>TRBJ1-1|NA|NA|TRBV10-3|15
CAISEALQGYTEAFF
TGTGCCATCAGTGAAGCCTTACAGGGATACACTGAAGCTTTCTTT
>TRBJ2-5|NA|NA|TRBV7-7|12
CASSSRGETQYF
TGTGCCAGCAGCTCCCGGGGGGAGACCCAGTACTTC
>TRBJ2-5|NA|TRBD2|TRBV5-4|13
CASSLEGSSGGYF
TGTGCCAGCAGCTTGGAAGGGTCTAGCGGGGGGTACTTC
>TRBJ1-2|NA|NA|TRBV18|13
CASSPPDRAGYTF
TGTGCCAGCTCACCTCCGGATAGGGCGGGCTACACCTTC
>TRBJ2-7|NA|TRBD1|TRBV29-1|15
CSVEDPGTGLYEQYF
TGCAGCGTTGAAGATCCCGGGACAGGTCTCTACGAGCAGTACTTC
>TRBJ2-5|once|NA|TRBV27|13
CASKGENQETQYF
TGTGCCAGCAAGGGAGAGAACCAAGAGACCCAGTACTTC